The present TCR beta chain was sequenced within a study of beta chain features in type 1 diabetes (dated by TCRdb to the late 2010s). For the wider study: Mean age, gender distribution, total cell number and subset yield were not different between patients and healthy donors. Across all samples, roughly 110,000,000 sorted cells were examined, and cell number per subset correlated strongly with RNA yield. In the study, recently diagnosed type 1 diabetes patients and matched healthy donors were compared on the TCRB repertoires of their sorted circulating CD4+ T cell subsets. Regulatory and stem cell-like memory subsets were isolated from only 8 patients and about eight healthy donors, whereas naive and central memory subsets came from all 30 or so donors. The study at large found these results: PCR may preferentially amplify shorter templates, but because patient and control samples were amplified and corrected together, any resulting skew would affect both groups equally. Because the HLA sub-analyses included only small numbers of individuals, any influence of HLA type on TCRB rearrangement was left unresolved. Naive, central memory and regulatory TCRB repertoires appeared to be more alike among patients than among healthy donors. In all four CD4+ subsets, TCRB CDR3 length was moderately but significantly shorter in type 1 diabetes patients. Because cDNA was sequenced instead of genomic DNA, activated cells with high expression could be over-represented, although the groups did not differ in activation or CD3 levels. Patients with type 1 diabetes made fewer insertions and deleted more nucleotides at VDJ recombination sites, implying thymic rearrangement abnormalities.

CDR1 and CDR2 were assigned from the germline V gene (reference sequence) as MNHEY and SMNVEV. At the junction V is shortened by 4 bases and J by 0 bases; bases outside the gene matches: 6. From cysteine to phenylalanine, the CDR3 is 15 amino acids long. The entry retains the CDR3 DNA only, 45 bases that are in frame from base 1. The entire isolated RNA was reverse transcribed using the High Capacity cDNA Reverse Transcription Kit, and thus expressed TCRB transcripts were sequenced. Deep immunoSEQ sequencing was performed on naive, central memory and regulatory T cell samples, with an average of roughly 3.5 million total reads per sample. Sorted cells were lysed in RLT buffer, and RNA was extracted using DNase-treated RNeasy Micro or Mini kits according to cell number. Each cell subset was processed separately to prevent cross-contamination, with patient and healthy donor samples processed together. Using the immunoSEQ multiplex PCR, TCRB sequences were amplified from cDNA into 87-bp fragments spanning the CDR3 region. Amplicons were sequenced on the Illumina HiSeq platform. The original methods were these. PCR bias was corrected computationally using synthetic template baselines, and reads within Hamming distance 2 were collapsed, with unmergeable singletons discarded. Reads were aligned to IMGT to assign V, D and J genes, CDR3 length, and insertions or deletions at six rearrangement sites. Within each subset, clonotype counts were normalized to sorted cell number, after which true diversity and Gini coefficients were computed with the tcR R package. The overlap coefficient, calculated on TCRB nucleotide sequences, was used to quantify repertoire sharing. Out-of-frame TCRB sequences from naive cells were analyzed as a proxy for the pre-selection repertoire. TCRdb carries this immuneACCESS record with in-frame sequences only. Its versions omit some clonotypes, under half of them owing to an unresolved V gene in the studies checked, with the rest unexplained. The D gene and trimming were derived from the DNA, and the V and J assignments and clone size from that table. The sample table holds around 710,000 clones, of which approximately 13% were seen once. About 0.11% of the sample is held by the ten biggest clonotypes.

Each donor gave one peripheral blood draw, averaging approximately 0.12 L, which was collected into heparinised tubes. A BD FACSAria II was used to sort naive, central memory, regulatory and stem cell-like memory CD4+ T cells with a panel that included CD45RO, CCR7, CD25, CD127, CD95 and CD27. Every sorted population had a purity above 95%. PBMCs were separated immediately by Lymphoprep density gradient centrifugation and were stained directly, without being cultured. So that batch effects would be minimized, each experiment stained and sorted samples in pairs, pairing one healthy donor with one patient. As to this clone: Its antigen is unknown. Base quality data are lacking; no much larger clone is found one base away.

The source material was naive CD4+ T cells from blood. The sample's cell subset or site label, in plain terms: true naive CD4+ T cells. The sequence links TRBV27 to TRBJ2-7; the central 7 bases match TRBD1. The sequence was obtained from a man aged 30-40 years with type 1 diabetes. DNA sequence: TGTGCCAGCAGTTCCCGACAGGGCCGCTCCTACGAGCAGTACTTC. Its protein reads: CASSSRQGRSYEQYF.